The clone carrying this TCR beta chain was detected once. Antigen: not known. The data originate from a study of shared clonotypes between healthy human individuals. Some clones are missing from TCRdb's copy, which holds only in-frame ones; the method was immunoSEQ multiplex PCR. The sample shows hundreds of thousands of clones, around 97% of them seen only once. Study donors comprised healthy, HIV-negative adults devoid of recent acute infection or vaccination. Findings and limits, study-wide: Clonotype sharing among donors likely depends on sequencing depth.

The CDR3 spans 15 residues. J gave up 1 base and V 4 bases, and 3 bases lay outside the gene matches. Per the germline V gene, CDR1 is MDHEN and CDR2 is SYDVKM. The gene calls are TRBV28 and TRBJ2-2, with 7 nucleotides matching TRBD1. The sample comprised naive CD4+ T cells sorted from blood. Subset meaning: CD45RA+ positively selected. This clonotype was sampled from a woman aged 25-40 years in good health. CDR3 amino acids: CASSSDRVNTGELFF. CDR3 bases: TGTGCCAGCAGTTCCGACAGGGTGAACACCGGGGAGCTGTTTTTT.